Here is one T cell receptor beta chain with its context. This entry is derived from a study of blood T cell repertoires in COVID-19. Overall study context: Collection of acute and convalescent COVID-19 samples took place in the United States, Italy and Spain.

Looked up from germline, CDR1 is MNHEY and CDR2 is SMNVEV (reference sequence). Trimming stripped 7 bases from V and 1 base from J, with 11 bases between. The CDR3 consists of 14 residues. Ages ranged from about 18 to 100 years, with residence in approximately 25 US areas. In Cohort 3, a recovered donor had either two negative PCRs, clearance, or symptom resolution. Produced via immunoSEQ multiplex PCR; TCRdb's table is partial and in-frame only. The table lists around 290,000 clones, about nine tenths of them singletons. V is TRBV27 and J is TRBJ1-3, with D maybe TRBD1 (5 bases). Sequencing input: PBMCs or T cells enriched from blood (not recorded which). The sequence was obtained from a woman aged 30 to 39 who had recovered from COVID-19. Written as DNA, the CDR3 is TGTGCCAGCAAACGGCAGGGTTCTGGAAACACCATATATTTT. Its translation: CASKRQGSGNTIYF.